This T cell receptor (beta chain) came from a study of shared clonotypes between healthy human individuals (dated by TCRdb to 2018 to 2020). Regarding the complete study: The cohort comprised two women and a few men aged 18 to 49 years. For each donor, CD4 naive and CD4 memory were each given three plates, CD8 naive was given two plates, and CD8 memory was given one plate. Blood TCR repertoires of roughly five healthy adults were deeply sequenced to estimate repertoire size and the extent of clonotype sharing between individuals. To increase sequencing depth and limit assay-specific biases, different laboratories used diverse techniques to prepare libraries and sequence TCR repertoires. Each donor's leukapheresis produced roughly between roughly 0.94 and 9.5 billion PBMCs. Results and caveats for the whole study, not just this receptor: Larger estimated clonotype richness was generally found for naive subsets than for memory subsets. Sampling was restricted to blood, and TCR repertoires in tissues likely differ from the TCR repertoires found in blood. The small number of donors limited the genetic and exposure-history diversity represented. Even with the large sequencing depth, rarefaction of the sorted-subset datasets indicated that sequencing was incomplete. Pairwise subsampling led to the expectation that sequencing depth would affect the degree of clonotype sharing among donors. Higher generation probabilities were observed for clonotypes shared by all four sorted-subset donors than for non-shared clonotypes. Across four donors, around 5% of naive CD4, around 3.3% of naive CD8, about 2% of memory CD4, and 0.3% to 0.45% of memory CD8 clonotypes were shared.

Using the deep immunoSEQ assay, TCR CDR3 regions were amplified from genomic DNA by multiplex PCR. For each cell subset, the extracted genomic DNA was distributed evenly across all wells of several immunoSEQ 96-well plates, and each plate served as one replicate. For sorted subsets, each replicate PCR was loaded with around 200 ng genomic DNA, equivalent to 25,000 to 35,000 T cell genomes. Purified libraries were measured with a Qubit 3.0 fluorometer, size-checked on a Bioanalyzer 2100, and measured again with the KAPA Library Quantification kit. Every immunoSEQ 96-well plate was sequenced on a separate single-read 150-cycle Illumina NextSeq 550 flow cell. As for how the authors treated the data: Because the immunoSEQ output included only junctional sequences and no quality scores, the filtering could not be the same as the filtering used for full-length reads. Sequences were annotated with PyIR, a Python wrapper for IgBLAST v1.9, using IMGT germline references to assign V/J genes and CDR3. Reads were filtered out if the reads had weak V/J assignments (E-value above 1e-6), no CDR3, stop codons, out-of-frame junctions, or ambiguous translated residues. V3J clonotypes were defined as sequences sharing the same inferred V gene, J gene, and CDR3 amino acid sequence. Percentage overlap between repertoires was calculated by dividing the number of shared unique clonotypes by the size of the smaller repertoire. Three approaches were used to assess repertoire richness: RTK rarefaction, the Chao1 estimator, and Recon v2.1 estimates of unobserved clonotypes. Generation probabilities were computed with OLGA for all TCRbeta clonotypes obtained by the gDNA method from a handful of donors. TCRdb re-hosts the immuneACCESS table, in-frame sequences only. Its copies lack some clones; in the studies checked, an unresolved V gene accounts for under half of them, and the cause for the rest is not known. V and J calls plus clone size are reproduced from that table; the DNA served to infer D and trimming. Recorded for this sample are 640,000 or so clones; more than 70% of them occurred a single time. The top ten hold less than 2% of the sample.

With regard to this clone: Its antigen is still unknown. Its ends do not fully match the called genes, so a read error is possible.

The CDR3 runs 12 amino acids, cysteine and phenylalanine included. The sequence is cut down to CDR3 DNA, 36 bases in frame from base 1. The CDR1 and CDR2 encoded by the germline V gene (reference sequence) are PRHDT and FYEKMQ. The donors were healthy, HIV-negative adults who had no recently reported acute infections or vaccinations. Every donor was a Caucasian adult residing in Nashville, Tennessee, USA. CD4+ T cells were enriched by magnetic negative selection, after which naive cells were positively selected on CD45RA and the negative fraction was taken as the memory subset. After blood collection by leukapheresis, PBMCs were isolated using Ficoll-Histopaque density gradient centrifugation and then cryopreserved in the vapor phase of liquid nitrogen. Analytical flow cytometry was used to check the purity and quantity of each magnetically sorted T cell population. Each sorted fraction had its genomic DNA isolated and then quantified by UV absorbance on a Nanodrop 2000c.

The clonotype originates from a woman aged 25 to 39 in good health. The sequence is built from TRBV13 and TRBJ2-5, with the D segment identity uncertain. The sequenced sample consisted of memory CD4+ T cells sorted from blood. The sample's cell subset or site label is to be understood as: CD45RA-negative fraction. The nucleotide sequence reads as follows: TGTGCCAGCAGCTTAGTTGTCGGGCTTCTTCACTTC. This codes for CASSLVVGLLHF.